This T cell receptor beta chain was documented in a study of T cells in Graves' hyperthyroidism and ophthalmopathy. The hyperthyroidism patients had all been newly diagnosed, and their disease duration was under 2 months. Their ages ranged from 18 to 65 years. Orbital computed tomography and thyroid ultrasound, together with serum TRAb and thyroxine and clinical symptoms, were used for diagnoses. RNA transcripts were the template for amplifying TCR beta CDR3 regions. A set of HTBI primers served as the primers for a first-round RT-PCR of the TCR CDR3. Using its own MiXCR run on the multiplex PCR reads, TCRdb lists one record per CDR3 protein. The sample yields a few hundred thousand distinct CDR3 sequences, around 46% seen once. Germline values: CDR1 SGHAT, CDR2 FQNNGV. V was pared by 3 bases and J by 5 bases, with 7 bases of the junction left unmatched. The CDR3 totals 17 residues. Study-wide results and limits: Peripheral blood also featured most of the thyroid clonotypes expanded above 0.001. A model built on 13 V-J features separated ophthalmopathy from stable hyperthyroidism.

About this clonotype: The target antigen is unknown.

This receptor was identified in a woman aged 18-29 years with Graves' hyperthyroidism. The specimen was peripheral blood or thyroid tissue (not recorded which). J is TRBJ2-3 and V is TRBV11-2, with 14 bases that match TRBD2. CDR3 DNA: TGTGCCAGCAGCTTGGCGGGGACTAGCGGGAGTTTAGATACGCAGTATTTT. Protein: CASSLAGTSGSLDTQYF.